Shown below are 10 T cell receptor beta chains from a single sample sequenced in a study of blood T cell repertoires in COVID-19. Assay used: immunoSEQ multiplex PCR; TCRdb lists only in-frame clones, some missing. The data show 53,000 or so clones, 85% to 95% seen once. The source material was peripheral blood. Receptors originate from a human donor in a cohort sampled during active COVID-19.

This chain uses TRBV5-1 with TRBJ1-1; D unclear. The germline V and J ends were trimmed by 4 bases and 1 base, with 11 bases remaining between them. The CDR3 contains 14 residues. CDR1 is SGHRS and CDR2 is YFSETQ in the germline V gene. The CDR3 region has the DNA TGCGCCAGCAGCGTGGACTTCCAGAACACTGAAGCTTTCTTT. Translation: CASSVDFQNTEAFF.

This chain joins TRBV5-1 and TRBJ2-5, with a weak D call TRBD1 (5 bases). V was trimmed by 1 base and J by 4 bases, leaving 14 bases between them. The CDR3 covers 15 residues. Per germline, CDR1 SGHRS and CDR2 YFSETQ. The CDR3 protein is CASSLMGRVGETQYF. The DNA for the CDR3 is TGCGCCAGCAGCTTGATGGGCAGGGTGGGAGAGACCCAGTACTTC.

This chain connects TRBV2 to TRBJ2-7; maybe TRBD1 (7 bases). CDR3 length: 12 amino acids. The germline V and J ends were trimmed by 9 bases and 6 bases, with 15 bases remaining between them. Germline assignment: CDR1 SNHLY and CDR2 FYNNEI. CDR3 sequence reads: CASRQGLGEQYF. In DNA form, the CDR3 reads TGTGCCAGTCGACAGGGACTGGGCGAGCAGTACTTC.

The rearrangement joins TRBV5-1 to TRBJ2-5; 9 bases match TRBD2. Germline-derived CDR1 and CDR2 are SGHRS and YFSETQ. Trimming took 1 base from V and 12 from J; bases not matched to a gene: 7. The CDR3 totals 13 residues. The CDR3 sequence is CASSLSVAGVEYF. CDR3 in DNA: TGCGCCAGCAGCTTGTCAGTAGCGGGGGTCGAGTACTTC. Variable domain in full (rest from reference TRBV5-1 and TRBJ2-5): KAGVTQTPRYLIKTRGQQVTLSCSPISGHRSVSWYQQTPGQGLQFLFEYFSETQRNKGNFPGRFSGRQFSNSRSEMNVSTLELGDSALYLCASSLSVAGVEYFGPGTRLLVL.

This clone was seen once. The chain combines TRBV28 with TRBJ2-1; the D gene is possibly TRBD2 (6 bases). The V end was cut by 2 bases, the J end by 0 bases, with 17 bases between. Germline V gene sequence: CDR1 MDHEN, CDR2 SYDVKM. The CDR3 loop spans 18 amino acids. CDR3 nucleotides: TGTGCCAGCAGTTTACAGAGACTAGGTTTCTACTCCTACAATGAGCAGTTCTTC. Translating gives CASSLQRLGFYSYNEQFF.

The rearrangement uses TRBV5-4 and TRBJ1-5, with 7 bases fitting TRBD1. CDR1 SGHNT and CDR2 YYREEE come from the germline V gene (reference sequence). Losses at the gene ends were 4 bases for V and 5 bases for J; bases not matched to a gene: 3. The CDR3 length is 13 residues. In DNA form, the CDR3 reads TGTGCCAGCAGCGCCGGGACAGATCAGCCCCAGCATTTT. Protein product: CASSAGTDQPQHF.

This chain uses TRBV28 with TRBJ1-2, with 7 bases lining up with TRBD1. This CDR3 contains 20 residues. The V gene's germline CDR1 is MDHEN and CDR2 SYDVKM. Unmatched junction bases numbered 17, after V lost 1 base and J lost 0 bases. The chain's CDR3 is CASSLSLDGDREKANYGYTF. The CDR3 region has the DNA TGTGCCAGCAGTTTATCCCTAGACGGCGACAGGGAAAAGGCTAACTATGGCTACACCTTC.

The table lists this clone with a count of one. The chain joins TRBV18 to TRBJ2-2; 7 bases fit TRBD1. Per the germline V gene, CDR1 is KGHSH and CDR2 is LQKENI. V shed 5 bases, J shed 4 bases, and the junction held 4 bases outside the gene matches. This CDR3 has 14 residues. The CDR3 is CASSNRGATGELFF. The DNA of the CDR3 is TGTGCCAGCTCAAACAGGGGTGCCACCGGGGAGCTGTTTTTT.

The rearrangement joins TRBV14 to TRBJ1-6; TRBD1 is a possible D gene (6 bases). This CDR3 contains 15 residues. Trimming pared 4 bases from V and 8 bases from J, leaving 15 bases between. Germline V gene sequence: CDR1 SGHDN, CDR2 FVKESK. CDR3 sequence reads: CASSRTRGGDSPLHF. CDR3 DNA: TGTGCCAGCAGCCGCACGAGAGGGGGGGATTCACCCCTCCACTTT.

This chain connects TRBV29-1 to TRBJ2-7, with D possibly being TRBD1 (6 bases). This CDR3 spans 13 amino acids. In germline, CDR1 is SQVTM, CDR2 ANQGSEA. The V end lost 5 bases, the J end lost 5 bases, and 16 bases lay between the germline ends. CDR3 sequence: CSVTTGQINEQYF. DNA of the CDR3: TGCAGCGTTACCACAGGGCAGATCAACGAGCAGTACTTC.